The 25 T cell receptor beta chains below were found in one sample sequenced in a study of shared clonotypes between healthy human individuals. Repertoires were generated with immunoSEQ multiplex PCR, while TCRdb's copy carries only in-frame clones and drops some. The repertoire consists of about 1,800,000 clones, with about 94% occurring once and the leading ten covering 1.2%. Selected positively for CCR7 and CD45RO-negative, naive CD8 cells excluded terminally differentiated effector memory CD45RA+ cells. The specimen sequenced was naive CD8+ T cells sorted from blood. These receptor sequences come from a man younger than 35 in good health.

CDR3 coding DNA: TGTGCCAGCAGCTCTCGGGCCTTGGGGAACACAGATACGCAGTATTTT. Protein sequence: CASSSRALGNTDTQYF. V and J are TRBV13 and TRBJ2-3; D ambiguous. The CDR3 loop spans 16 amino acids. V lost 4 bases and J 2 bases, leaving 16 bases between the germline ends. Per germline, CDR1 PRHDT and CDR2 FYEKMQ (reference sequence).

This sequence joins TRBV15 and TRBJ2-5; TRBD1 matches 11 bases. The ends lost 6 bases at V and 3 bases at J; junction bases unmatched: 3. Germline V lookup: CDR1 LNHNV, CDR2 YYDKDF (reference sequence). The CDR3 consists of 14 residues. Written as DNA, the CDR3 is TGTGCCACCAGACCGGGACAGGGGGAAGAGACCCAGTACTTC. Translation: CATRPGQGEETQYF.

The table lists this clone with a few counts. CDR3 in amino acids: CASRPTEGSPLHF. The CDR3 bases are TGTGCCAGCAGGCCCACCGAGGGTTCACCCCTCCACTTT. This sequence joins TRBV6-5 and TRBJ1-6; D is unresolved. Per germline, CDR1 MNHEY and CDR2 SVGAGI. Trimming stripped 6 bases from V and 9 bases from J, with 12 bases between. The CDR3 is 13 amino acids.

The gene calls are TRBV5-1 and TRBJ2-3; 10 nucleotides agree with TRBD2. This CDR3 comprises 16 residues. CDR1 and CDR2 (germline): SGHRS, YFSETQ. The V gene end was trimmed by 3 bases and the J gene end by 0 bases; junction bases not matched to a gene: 4. CDR3 nucleotides: TGCGCCAGCAGCTCCGGGACTAGCGCCAGCACAGATACGCAGTATTTT. The encoded protein is CASSSGTSASTDTQYF.

V is TRBV4-1 and J is TRBJ2-6, with D hard to call. This CDR3 spans 16 amino acids. The germline V gene has CDR1 MGHRA and CDR2 YSYEKL. Trimming shortened V by 2 bases and J by 1 base, and 9 bases separated the two germline ends. The CDR3 DNA is TGCGCCAGCAGCCAAAGCCGGTATTCTGGGGCCAACGTCCTGACTTTC. Translating gives CASSQSRYSGANVLTF.

The rearrangement uses TRBV2 and TRBJ2-3; D might be TRBD2 (7 bases). Germline CDR1 reads SNHLY; CDR2 reads FYNNEI. Trimming stripped 2 bases from V and 2 bases from J, with 14 bases between. This CDR3 comprises 16 residues. The CDR3 bases are TGTGCCAGCAGTGAAATGGGCGGGGGCCTCACAGATACGCAGTATTTT. Protein product: CASSEMGGGLTDTQYF.

The chain couples TRBV2 to TRBJ2-7; maybe TRBD1 (6 bases). V lost 6 bases and J lost 6, with 18 bases in between. The CDR3 has 14 amino acids. CDR1 is SNHLY, CDR2 FYNNEI, per germline. CDR3 amino acids: CASRRPTGFIEQYF. The CDR3 coding sequence is TGTGCCAGCAGGCGCCCCACAGGGTTTATCGAGCAGTACTTC.

This chain links TRBV11-2 with TRBJ2-1, with 8 bases that match TRBD1. The CDR3 loop spans 16 amino acids. Germline V CDR1 and CDR2: SGHAT, FQNNGV. The V and J ends lost 0 bases and 3 bases, in that order; junction bases with no gene match: 4. CDR3 in DNA: TGTGCCAGCAGCTTAGAGGCCAGGGGGCTCTACAATGAGCAGTTCTTC. Translated, it gives CASSLEARGLYNEQFF.

This clone appeared a single time. This chain links TRBV7-9 with TRBJ2-2; TRBD1 matches 7 bases. There are 14 residues in the CDR3. The V and J ends lost 5 bases and 7 bases, in that order; junction bases with no gene match: 7. In germline, CDR1 is SEHNR, CDR2 FQNEAQ (reference sequence). CDR3 protein: CASSPRDRNGELFF. The DNA for the CDR3 is TGTGCCAGCAGCCCCCGGGACAGAAACGGGGAGCTGTTTTTT.

The chain is built from TRBV10-1 and TRBJ2-3; TRBD2 aligns across 9 bases. V lost 5 bases and J lost 6; bases outside the gene matches: 12. CDR1 and CDR2 (germline): WNHNN, SYGVQD (reference sequence). The CDR3 sequence is 16 residues long. The DNA of the CDR3 is TGCGCCAGCAGTCCTTTTCCGGGACTAGCACCCGATACGCAGTATTTT. Translation gives CASSPFPGLAPDTQYF.

This clone appeared a single time. The rearrangement uses TRBV7-9 and TRBJ2-1, with 7 nucleotides matching TRBD2. With 1 base clipped from V and 8 bases from J, the junction kept 2 bases outside the gene matches. Germline V gene sequence: CDR1 SEHNR, CDR2 FQNEAQ (reference sequence). The length of the CDR3 is 13 residues. The CDR3 DNA follows: TGTGCCAGCAGCTTAGTTACTAGCGATGAGCAGTTCTTC. This sequence encodes CASSLVTSDEQFF.

The chain combines TRBV27 with TRBJ2-7; the D gene could be TRBD1 or TRBD2 (5 bases each). Germline V gene sequence: CDR1 MNHEY, CDR2 SMNVEV (reference sequence). V was clipped by 7 bases and J by 3 bases, with 13 bases between them. The CDR3 contains 13 residues. The DNA of the CDR3 is TGTGCCAGCACCTCCGGGGACGGCTACGAGCAGTACTTC. Its protein is CASTSGDGYEQYF.

This sequence joins TRBV5-4 and TRBJ2-6, with D unresolved. Germline V gene data show CDR1 as SGHNT and CDR2 as YYREEE (reference sequence). This CDR3 contains 16 residues. Trimming removed 0 bases from V and 0 bases from J, with 7 bases in between. CDR3 sequence reads: CASSLAGNSGANVLTF. The CDR3 DNA reads as TGTGCCAGCAGCTTGGCCGGAAACTCTGGGGCCAACGTCCTGACTTTC.

The genes are TRBV9 and TRBJ2-3, with 8 bases matching TRBD2. This CDR3 spans 15 amino acids. V shed 0 bases and J 4 bases; nucleotides not matched to a gene: 4. The V gene's germline CDR1 is SGDLS and CDR2 YYNGEE. CDR3 sequence: CASSVEGGGSDTQYF. CDR3 bases: TGTGCCAGCAGCGTAGAGGGCGGGGGGTCAGATACGCAGTATTTT.

The gene calls are TRBV5-1 and TRBJ1-4; 7 bases line up with TRBD1. CDR3 length: 13 residues. Germline V gene sequence: CDR1 SGHRS, CDR2 YFSETQ. V lost 4 bases and J lost 8; bases outside the gene matches: 5. The CDR3 bases are TGCGCCAGCAGCGGTAAACAGGGGGAAAAACTGTTTTTT. Its translation: CASSGKQGEKLFF.

This chain links TRBV4-3 with TRBJ2-3, with 13 bases identical to TRBD2. The V and J ends lost 0 bases and 4 bases, in that order; junction bases with no gene match: 4. Germline lookup yields CDR1 LGHNA and CDR2 YSLEER. CDR3 length: 17 residues. The CDR3 is CASSQDPGLAGADTQYF. The CDR3 DNA reads as TGCGCCAGCAGCCAAGACCCTGGACTAGCGGGAGCAGATACGCAGTATTTT.

The chain joins TRBV5-5 to TRBJ2-7; D is perhaps TRBD1 (6 bases). Trimming cost V 1 base and J 7 bases, with 12 bases left between them. Germline-derived CDR1 and CDR2 are SGHKS and YYEKEE (reference sequence). The CDR3 extends over 13 amino acids. The CDR3 loop reads CASSLWQGKEQYF. In DNA form, the CDR3 reads TGTGCCAGCAGCTTGTGGCAGGGGAAGGAGCAGTACTTC. Full variable domain (outside the CDR3, taken from reference TRBV5-5 and TRBJ2-7): DAGVTQSPTHLIKTRGQQVTLRCSPISGHKSVSWYQQVLGQGPQFIFQYYEKEERGRGNFPDRFSARQFPNYSSELNVNALLLGDSALYLCASSLWQGKEQYFGPGTRLTVT.

The gene calls are TRBV5-1 and TRBJ2-5, with 7 bases that match TRBD1. The germline CDR1 and CDR2 sequences are SGHRS and YFSETQ. This CDR3 spans 14 amino acids. Trimming removed 0 bases from V and 4 bases from J; junction bases left unmatched: 3. DNA for the CDR3: TGCGCCAGCAGCTTGGGGGACAGTTTAGAGACCCAGTACTTC. Its protein is CASSLGDSLETQYF.

The chain combines TRBV7-9 with TRBJ1-2; D is perhaps TRBD1 (5 bases). The CDR3 length is 15 residues. Deletions cut 1 base from V and 3 bases from J, with 12 bases between. The germline V gene encodes CDR1 SEHNR and CDR2 FQNEAQ (reference sequence). CDR3 sequence: CASSLEGARDYGYTF. The CDR3 DNA is TGTGCCAGCAGCTTAGAAGGGGCCAGAGACTATGGCTACACCTTC. Variable domain in full (rest from reference TRBV7-9 and TRBJ1-2): DTGVSQNPRHKITKRGQNVTFRCDPISEHNRLYWYRQTLGQGPEFLTYFQNEAQLEKSRLLSDRFSAERPKGSFSTLEIQRTEQGDSAMYLCASSLEGARDYGYTFGSGTRLTVV.

The chain uses TRBV13 and TRBJ2-4; D possibly corresponds to TRBD1 (6 bases). CDR1 PRHDT and CDR2 FYEKMQ come from the germline V gene (reference sequence). The CDR3 has 13 amino acids. Trimming took 3 bases from V and 4 from J, leaving 7 bases between them. CDR3 residues: CASSLTGKNIQYF. The CDR3 DNA sequence: TGTGCCAGCAGCTTGACAGGAAAAAACATTCAGTACTTC.

The rearrangement joins TRBV7-9 to TRBJ2-5; 9 bases fit TRBD1. Germline V gene sequence: CDR1 SEHNR, CDR2 FQNEAQ (reference sequence). J gave up 5 bases and V 3 bases, and 4 bases lay outside the gene matches. The CDR3 consists of 14 residues. The CDR3 spells CASSLTGTGETQYF. DNA of the CDR3: TGTGCCAGCAGCTTGACCGGGACAGGGGAGACCCAGTACTTC.

The chain is built from TRBV9 and TRBJ1-6; D not certain. Germline-derived CDR1 and CDR2 are SGDLS and YYNGEE. The CDR3 has 17 residues. Trimming shortened V by 7 bases and J by 9 bases, and 26 bases separated the two germline ends. The CDR3 loop reads CASGPSDGRVDGSPLHF. The CDR3 DNA is TGTGCCAGCGGCCCGTCGGACGGGAGAGTCGATGGTTCACCCCTCCACTTT.

The chain carries TRBV19 and TRBJ2-7; 11 bases are shared with TRBD1. V lost 5 bases to trimming and J lost 4 bases; unmatched junction nucleotides: 7. The CDR3 length is 15 residues. Germline lookup yields CDR1 LNHDA and CDR2 SQIVND (reference sequence). In DNA form, the CDR3 reads TGTGCCAGTAGTGTGGGACAGGGGGTTTGGTACGAGCAGTACTTC. Translated, it gives CASSVGQGVWYEQYF.

J is TRBJ2-1 and V is TRBV29-1; D could derive from TRBD1 or TRBD2 (5 bases each). V lost 4 bases and J 8 bases, leaving 12 bases between the germline ends. CDR3 length equals 12 residues. Germline V gene lookup returns CDR1 SQVTM and CDR2 ANQGSEA. The CDR3 loop reads CSVVGPFDEQFF. CDR3 in DNA: TGCAGCGTTGTGGGACCGTTCGATGAGCAGTTCTTC.

The chain uses TRBV7-6 and TRBJ1-4; D is possibly TRBD1 (5 bases). The CDR3 sequence is 17 residues long. V was trimmed by 1 base and J by 3 bases, leaving 15 bases between them. Germline V CDR1 and CDR2: SGHVS, FNYEAQ. The CDR3 nucleotides are TGTGCCAGCAGCTTAGAAGTAGGGGATCGGGCTAATGAAAAACTGTTTTTT. It encodes CASSLEVGDRANEKLFF.